Shown below are 4 T cell receptor beta chains from a single sample sequenced in a study of T cell responses to AZD1222 COVID-19 vaccine. Only in-frame clones appear in the TCRdb table, and some are missing; sequencing was by immunoSEQ multiplex PCR. The data contain 200,000 to 250,000 clones, 94% of them singletons. The input for sequencing was peripheral blood, taken 28 days after the second dose of the MenACWY control vaccine. The receptor set was obtained from an adult who received the MenACWY meningococcal vaccine as a control.

This clone was seen only a few times. The chain carries TRBV24-1 and TRBJ2-7; D could derive from TRBD1 or TRBD2 (5 bases each). V gave up 5 bases and J gave up 3 bases, with 16 bases separating them. The CDR3 covers 15 residues. Per the germline V gene, CDR1 is KGHDR and CDR2 is SFDVKD. The CDR3 DNA sequence: TGTGCCACCAGTGGTGGGACCCGGGGTGGCTACGAGCAGTACTTC. It yields the protein CATSGGTRGGYEQYF.

The V gene is TRBV2, the J gene TRBJ1-2, with TRBD1 matching 10 bases. There are 15 residues in the CDR3. V shed 1 base, J shed 2 bases, and the junction held 1 base outside the gene matches. Germline V lookup: CDR1 SNHLY, CDR2 FYNNEI. CDR3 region: CASSEGQGANYGYTF. The CDR3 bases are TGTGCCAGCAGTGAAGGACAGGGGGCAAACTATGGCTACACCTTC.

Only one count was recorded for this clone. This chain connects TRBV19 to TRBJ2-3; 9 nucleotides agree with TRBD2. The CDR3 spans 17 residues. The ends lost 4 bases at V and 6 bases at J; junction bases unmatched: 14. Germline loops: CDR1 LNHDA, CDR2 SQIVND (reference sequence). CDR3 amino acids: CASSTPRAGGGWDTQYF. The CDR3 coding sequence is TGTGCCAGTAGTACCCCCCGAGCGGGAGGTGGATGGGATACGCAGTATTTT.

This chain connects TRBV4-3 to TRBJ1-2; D is uncertain. The length of the CDR3 is 16 residues. V shed 0 bases and J shed 3 bases, with 14 bases lying between them. Germline CDR1 and CDR2: LGHNA and YSLEER. CDR3 residues: CASSQDLSGEDYGYTF. The CDR3 DNA sequence: TGCGCCAGCAGCCAAGACCTGAGCGGGGAGGACTATGGCTACACCTTC.